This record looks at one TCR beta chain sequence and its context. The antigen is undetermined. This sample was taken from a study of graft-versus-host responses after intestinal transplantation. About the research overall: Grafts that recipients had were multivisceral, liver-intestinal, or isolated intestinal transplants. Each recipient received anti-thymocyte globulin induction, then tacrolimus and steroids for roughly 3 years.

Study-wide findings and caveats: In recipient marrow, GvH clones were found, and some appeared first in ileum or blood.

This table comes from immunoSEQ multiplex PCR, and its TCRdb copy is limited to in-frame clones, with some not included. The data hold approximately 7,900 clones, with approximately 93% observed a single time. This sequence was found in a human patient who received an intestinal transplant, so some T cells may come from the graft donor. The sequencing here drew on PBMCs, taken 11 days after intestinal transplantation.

The CDR3 DNA follows: TGTGCCAGCACTACCACAGGGGGCGCGTCCTATGGCTACACCTTC. This gives the protein CASTTTGGASYGYTF. The V call is TRBV6-1, the J call TRBJ1-2; 9 nucleotides align to TRBD1. The CDR3 contains 15 residues. Germline V gives CDR1 MNHNS, CDR2 SASEGT. The junction had 10 bases not matched to a gene; V was cut back by 7 bases and J by 4 bases.